The subject of this entry is one T cell receptor beta chain. Its antigen is unidentified. TCRdb reworked the 5' RACE reads into one entry per CDR3 protein, no DNA. The data include approximately 420,000 distinct CDR3 sequences; the top ten clones carry roughly a tenth. This CDR3 contains 16 residues. This entry belongs to a study of T cells expressing NK-cell markers. Study context: Repertoires of TCR beta were obtained from T cells sorted as CD3+CD56+NKG2C+, CD3+CD56+NKG2C- and CD3+CD56-NKG2C+. HCMV seropositivity characterized seven of the eight sequenced donors, and seronegativity one. Points from the study as a whole: The CD3+CD56-NKG2C+ fraction of four donors was likewise dominated by these clonotypes.

The rearrangement uses TRBV12-3 or TRBV12-4 and TRBJ2-6; TCRdb's D call, TRBD2, is unchecked because there is no DNA. The specimen was blood T cells: a sorted CD56 or NKG2C T cell subset, CD4+ or CD8+ T cells, or bulk PBMC T cells (not recorded which). This TCR was sampled from a woman aged 50 to 60 in good health. The CDR3 spells CASAAGVAPGANVLTF.